Below are 32 T cell receptor beta chains sequenced from a single sample in a study of cytomegalovirus exposure and HLA in healthy donors. Primers for the PCR totalled 60 Vbeta and 13 Jbeta. The method was immunoSEQ multiplex PCR; TCRdb's version includes in-frame clones alone and lacks a portion of them. The sample comprises roughly 90,000 clones, around 80% of which are singletons, and 6% to 8% rests with the top ten. The specimen sequenced was PBMCs. Every receptor here comes from a man aged 25-45 years in good health and CMV-seronegative.

V usage is TRBV7-6 and J usage is TRBJ2-7; tentatively, D is TRBD2 (6 bases). V lost 1 base and J lost 3, with 13 bases in between. This CDR3 has 15 amino acids. Germline V gene lookup returns CDR1 SGHVS and CDR2 FNYEAQ. Here the CDR3 reads CASSLERGGNYEQYF. DNA of the CDR3: TGTGCCAGCAGCTTAGAAAGAGGCGGGAACTACGAGCAGTACTTC.

The V and J genes are TRBV2 and TRBJ2-7; 7 nucleotides match TRBD1. This CDR3 has 15 residues. Losses at the gene ends were 6 bases for V and 1 base for J; bases not matched to a gene: 9. Germline CDR1 is SNHLY and CDR2 is FYNNEI. CDR3 amino acids: CASSPLRQGSYEQYF. CDR3 DNA: TGTGCCAGCAGCCCTCTGAGACAGGGTTCCTACGAGCAGTACTTC.

This sequence joins TRBV19 and TRBJ2-7; D possibly corresponds to TRBD1 (6 bases). The CDR3 runs to 15 residues. Germline V CDR1 and CDR2: LNHDA, SQIVND (reference sequence). Trimming shortened V by 7 bases and J by 1 base, and 17 bases separated the two germline ends. CDR3 nucleotides: TGTGCCAGTACCATCGCAGGGGACGGTTCCTACGAGCAGTACTTC. Translating it yields CASTIAGDGSYEQYF.

The chain joins TRBV29-1 to TRBJ2-7, with TRBD1 identical over 9 bases. The CDR3 totals 14 residues. In germline, CDR1 is SQVTM, CDR2 ANQGSEA. V shed 5 bases, J shed 2 bases, and the junction held 7 bases outside the gene matches. Here the CDR3 DNA reads TGCAGCGTTAGGACAGGGGAAAAGACCTACGAGCAGTACTTC. It specifies CSVRTGEKTYEQYF.

V is TRBV2 and J is TRBJ1-2; D is possibly TRBD1 (6 bases). The CDR3 sequence is 10 residues long. V was trimmed by 5 bases and J by 10 bases, leaving 8 bases between them. Germline CDR1 reads SNHLY; CDR2 reads FYNNEI. The CDR3 sequence: CASSYRAYTF. CDR3 bases: TGTGCCAGCAGTTACAGGGCCTACACCTTC.

This clone appeared once. V and J are TRBV15 and TRBJ2-7, with TRBD1 matching over 8 bases. CDR1 and CDR2 (germline): LNHNV, YYDKDF (reference sequence). Trimming removed 1 base from V and 1 base from J; junction bases left unmatched: 6. This CDR3 has 16 residues. The CDR3 here is CATSRGYGQGSYEQYF. The CDR3 nucleotides are TGTGCCACCAGCAGAGGTTACGGACAGGGATCCTACGAGCAGTACTTC.

The chain joins TRBV19 to TRBJ1-1; 9 bases are shared with TRBD1. V was clipped by 4 bases and J by 7 bases; unmatched bases: 13. Germline V lookup: CDR1 LNHDA, CDR2 SQIVND (reference sequence). This CDR3 contains 16 residues. Written as DNA, the CDR3 is TGTGCCAGTAGTACCGGGACAGGGATTATAAAGGGTGAAGCTTTCTTT. It is translated as CASSTGTGIIKGEAFF.

The DNA for the CDR3 is TGTGCCAGCAGTTCCCGAAAGGGGACTAGCGGTTCCTACAATGAGCAGTTCTTC. Its protein product is CASSSRKGTSGSYNEQFF. The chain combines TRBV27 with TRBJ2-1; 11 bases align to TRBD2. Germline V gene sequence: CDR1 MNHEY, CDR2 SMNVEV (reference sequence). J was trimmed by 1 base and V by 4 bases; bases with no gene match: 9. CDR3 size: 18 residues.

The V call is TRBV2, the J call TRBJ1-2; no clear D gene. CDR3 length equals 10 residues. Germline loops: CDR1 SNHLY, CDR2 FYNNEI. V lost 6 bases and J 8 bases, leaving 7 bases between the germline ends. CDR3 nucleotides: TGTGCCAGCAGGGGAGGAGGCTACACCTTC. Translation: CASRGGGYTF.

The chain carries TRBV6-5 and TRBJ2-7; TRBD1 matches 7 bases. V lost 6 bases to trimming and J lost 5 bases; unmatched junction nucleotides: 7. The germline V gene has CDR1 MNHEY and CDR2 SVGAGI. The CDR3 extends over 13 amino acids. CDR3 residues: CASRETGINEQYF. The CDR3 DNA is TGTGCCAGCAGAGAGACAGGGATCAACGAGCAGTACTTC.

The V gene is TRBV28, the J gene TRBJ2-2; D perhaps matches TRBD1 (6 bases). CDR3 length: 17 residues. The ends were cut back, 8 bases at V and 0 bases at J, with 19 bases in the middle. The germline V gene has CDR1 MDHEN and CDR2 SYDVKM. In DNA form, the CDR3 reads TGTGCCAGCCATAATGGCTTCGGACAGCCGAACACCGGGGAGCTGTTTTTT. This gives the protein CASHNGFGQPNTGELFF.

The chain employs TRBV5-1 and TRBJ2-5; a possible D gene is TRBD2 (5 bases). CDR1 and CDR2 (germline): SGHRS, YFSETQ. The CDR3 is 14 residues long. The ends were cut back, 4 bases at V and 5 bases at J, with 15 bases in the middle. Written as DNA, the CDR3 is TGCGCCAGCAGCCCCCGAGAGGGTCGGGAGACCCAGTACTTC. Encoded protein: CASSPREGRETQYF. Supplemented by reference TRBV5-1 and TRBJ2-5, the full variable domain reads KAGVTQTPRYLIKTRGQQVTLSCSPISGHRSVSWYQQTPGQGLQFLFEYFSETQRNKGNFPGRFSGRQFSNSRSEMNVSTLELGDSALYLCASSPREGRETQYFGPGTRLLVL.

The chain recombines TRBV5-8 with TRBJ1-4, with 10 bases fitting TRBD1. The germline V gene has CDR1 SGHTS and CDR2 YDEGEE. Trimming removed 0 bases from V and 5 bases from J; junction bases left unmatched: 7. The CDR3 has 17 amino acids. The CDR3 loop reads CASSLGATGGQNEKLFF. The CDR3, as DNA: TGTGCCAGCAGCTTGGGGGCGACAGGGGGCCAAAATGAAAAACTGTTTTTT.

This clone was detected only a few times. The chain is built from TRBV10-3 and TRBJ2-1; D not certain. This CDR3 contains 16 residues. Trimming took off 0 bases at V and 1 base at J, with 10 bases between the two ends. Germline V gene sequence: CDR1 ENHRY, CDR2 SYGVKD. The DNA for the CDR3 is TGTGCCATCAGTGAGTCGATGGCAGGATCCTACAATGAGCAGTTCTTC. This codes for CAISESMAGSYNEQFF.

This clone was picked up one time. This rearrangement joins TRBV27 to TRBJ2-1; 8 nucleotides match TRBD1. Germline CDR1 MNHEY, CDR2 SMNVEV (reference sequence). V gave up 1 base and J gave up 6 bases; unmatched junction bases: 8. This CDR3 is built from 16 residues. The CDR3 DNA sequence: TGTGCCAGCAGTTTATATCTTGGACAGGGCGGCAATGAGCAGTTCTTC. This encodes CASSLYLGQGGNEQFF.

The chain has TRBV11-2 and TRBJ1-1, with no clear D. The germline V and J ends were trimmed by 7 bases and 7 bases, with 25 bases remaining between them. Germline V lookup: CDR1 SGHAT, CDR2 FQNNGV. CDR3 length equals 16 residues. CDR3 region: CASTLVSGSRRHEAFF. DNA for the CDR3: TGTGCCAGCACTCTGGTATCTGGTAGTAGGCGACATGAAGCTTTCTTT.

This clone was observed once. The J gene is TRBJ2-6, the V gene TRBV7-2; 11 nucleotides agree with TRBD1. Trimming at V came to 1 base and at J to 4 bases, leaving 9 bases not matched to a gene. This CDR3 spans 19 amino acids. Germline CDR1 is SGHTA and CDR2 is FQGNSA. Written as DNA, the CDR3 is TGTGCCAGCAGCTTAGGGTTAGGACAGGGGGCGGTCGGGGCCAACGTCCTGACTTTC. It translates to CASSLGLGQGAVGANVLTF.

Only a few counts were recorded for this clone. The CDR3 spells CASILDRGVNTEAFF. The CDR3 DNA follows: TGTGCCAGCATCTTGGACAGGGGGGTTAACACTGAAGCTTTCTTT. The chain recombines TRBV6-6 with TRBJ1-1, with 10 positions matching TRBD1. Germline trimming cut 7 bases from V and 2 bases from J; bases unmatched to any gene: 7. From germline, CDR1 is MNHNY and CDR2 SVGAGI (reference sequence). The CDR3 consists of 15 residues.

The chain uses TRBV12-5 and TRBJ1-5; D possibly corresponds to TRBD1 (6 bases). CDR3 length: 16 residues. V was cut by 8 bases and J by 0 bases, with 17 bases left in between. Germline V gene lookup returns CDR1 LGHNT and CDR2 FRNRAP. The CDR3 here is CASPPLDSPSNQPQHF. The CDR3 nucleotides are TGTGCTAGTCCTCCTCTGGACAGCCCTAGCAATCAGCCCCAGCATTTT.

As regards this clone: Other DNA variants within this sample encode the same CDR3. This chain connects TRBV29-1 to TRBJ2-7; 10 bases fit TRBD1. The CDR3 sequence is 12 residues long. CDR1 is SQVTM, CDR2 ANQGSEA, per germline. The J segment lost 3 bases and the V segment lost 4 bases, leaving 0 bases of the junction unmatched. CDR3 protein: CSVGTGGYEQYF. DNA for the CDR3: TGCAGCGTTGGGACAGGGGGCTACGAGCAGTACTTC.

The chain recombines TRBV28 with TRBJ1-2; TRBD1 matches 9 bases. Germline V CDR1 and CDR2: MDHEN, SYDVKM. After removal of 6 bases from V and 5 bases from J, the junction contained 4 bases not matched to a gene. The CDR3 is made up of 13 amino acids. In DNA form, the CDR3 reads TGTGCCAGCAGAAGAGGACAGGGGTATGGCTACACCTTC. Translating it yields CASRRGQGYGYTF.

Points on this clone: The sample contains more than one DNA sequence encoding this CDR3. This rearrangement joins TRBV6-5 to TRBJ1-5; TRBD1 is a possible D gene (6 bases). From germline, CDR1 is MNHEY and CDR2 SVGAGI. V was shortened by 2 bases and J by 9 bases, with 11 bases between the two germline ends. This CDR3 is 13 amino acids long. The CDR3: CASSYGGRGPQHF. DNA of the CDR3: TGTGCCAGCAGTTACGGGGGCCGAGGGCCCCAGCATTTT.

V and J are TRBV7-9 and TRBJ1-1; 7 bases line up with TRBD1. The V gene's germline CDR1 is SEHNR and CDR2 FQNEAQ (reference sequence). Trimming removed 1 base from V and 11 bases from J; junction bases left unmatched: 7. The CDR3 totals 13 residues. The CDR3 loop reads CASSLGAGGSAFF. Written as DNA, the CDR3 is TGTGCCAGCAGCTTAGGGGCAGGGGGTTCTGCTTTCTTT.

V and J are TRBV4-1 and TRBJ1-4; D is possibly TRBD1 (6 bases). Germline V gene lookup returns CDR1 MGHRA and CDR2 YSYEKL. The CDR3 runs 20 residues. With 1 base removed from V and 7 bases from J, the gap between germline ends came to 28 bases. CDR3 in amino acids: CASSQVRGGPGQGTGEKLFF. DNA of the CDR3: TGCGCCAGCAGCCAAGTCAGGGGCGGCCCGGGGCAGGGGACGGGTGAAAAACTGTTTTTT.

The sample holds a few counts of this clone. The J gene is TRBJ1-5, the V gene TRBV19, with a tentative D call TRBD1 (6 bases). V shed 5 bases and J shed 6 bases, with 11 bases lying between them. The germline gives CDR1 LNHDA, CDR2 SQIVND (reference sequence). CDR3 size: 13 residues. The CDR3 nucleotides read TGTGCCAGTAGTCAGGGGCGGTTTCAGCCCCAGCATTTT. This codes for CASSQGRFQPQHF.

In its sample, this clone ranks as medium-sized. The chain combines TRBV7-3 with TRBJ2-3; 9 bases map to TRBD2. Unmatched junction bases numbered 5, after V lost 5 bases and J lost 2 bases. Germline loops: CDR1 SGHTA, CDR2 FQGTGA. This CDR3 has 15 amino acids. The CDR3 DNA is TGTGCCAGCAGCCCGCTAGCGGGGTTCACAGATACGCAGTATTTT. It specifies CASSPLAGFTDTQYF.

This rearrangement joins TRBV30 to TRBJ2-3; TRBD2 is a possible D gene (6 bases). The V end was cut by 2 bases, the J end by 4 bases, with 7 bases between. Germline loops: CDR1 GTSNPN, CDR2 SVGIG (reference sequence). The length of the CDR3 is 12 residues. DNA of the CDR3: TGTGCCTGGAGTTGGGGGGCAGATACGCAGTATTTT. It codes for CAWSWGADTQYF.

This clone was counted a few times. The V gene is TRBV30, the J gene TRBJ1-3, with 8 bases aligning to TRBD1. With 4 bases clipped from V and 1 base from J, the junction kept 3 bases outside the gene matches. Germline V lookup: CDR1 GTSNPN, CDR2 SVGIG (reference sequence). The CDR3 loop spans 14 amino acids. The CDR3 reads CAWNRQGSGNTIYF. The CDR3 DNA is TGTGCCTGGAACAGACAGGGGTCTGGAAACACCATATATTTT.

V is TRBV13 and J is TRBJ2-1; 9 bases line up with TRBD2. Trimming cost V 2 bases and J 7 bases; bases outside gene matches: 6. The CDR3 runs to 15 residues. Germline CDR1 is PRHDT and CDR2 is FYEKMQ (reference sequence). CDR3 amino acids: CASSLYAGGPNEQFF. DNA for the CDR3: TGTGCCAGCAGCTTATACGCGGGAGGGCCAAATGAGCAGTTCTTC. Combining the CDR3 with reference TRBV13 and TRBJ2-1 gives the whole variable domain AAGVIQSPRHLIKEKRETATLKCYPIPRHDTVYWYQQGPGQDPQFLISFYEKMQSDKGSIPDRFSAQQFSDYHSELNMSSLELGDSALYFCASSLYAGGPNEQFFGPGTRLTVL.

This chain joins TRBV6-4 and TRBJ1-1; D is undetermined. Germline V CDR1 and CDR2: MRHNA, SNTAGT. V shed 2 bases and J shed 1 base, with 8 bases lying between them. The CDR3 is 14 amino acids. The CDR3 loop is CASSDRAENTEAFF. CDR3 nucleotides: TGTGCCAGCAGTGACCGAGCTGAGAACACTGAAGCTTTCTTT.

A single count supports this clone. The chain joins TRBV5-1 to TRBJ1-1; maybe TRBD1 (5 bases). Germline V gene lookup returns CDR1 SGHRS and CDR2 YFSETQ. Trimming shortened V by 7 bases and J by 4 bases, and 14 bases separated the two germline ends. The CDR3 sequence is 13 residues long. This chain's CDR3 is CASGWGGATEAFF. The CDR3 DNA is TGCGCCAGCGGGTGGGGAGGGGCCACTGAAGCTTTCTTT.

The chain is built from TRBV7-2 and TRBJ1-1; D is ambiguous. V gave up 5 bases and J gave up 2 bases, with 12 bases separating them. Per germline, CDR1 SGHTA and CDR2 FQGNSA. The CDR3 loop spans 14 amino acids. CDR3 region: CASSPSGSNTEAFF. The CDR3 DNA reads as TGTGCCAGCAGCCCCAGCGGATCAAACACTGAAGCTTTCTTT.